The 32 T cell receptor beta chains listed next were all sequenced from one sample in a study of tumour-infiltrating T cells in Burkitt lymphoma. The data were produced by immunoSEQ multiplex PCR, yet TCRdb's version contains in-frame clones alone and is incomplete. The sample has about 46,000 clones, roughly 30% seen once. The source material was tumor tissue. The receptor set was obtained from a human donor with Burkitt lymphoma.

V gene TRBV5-4 combines with J gene TRBJ1-4, with 8 positions matching TRBD1. Germline-derived CDR1 and CDR2 are SGHNT and YYREEE (reference sequence). There are 15 residues in the CDR3. V lost 4 bases, J lost 8 bases, and 10 bases stayed unmatched. The CDR3 DNA reads TGTGCCAGCAGCGGACAGGGTTCTTTCGGGGAAAAACTGTTTTTT. It is translated as CASSGQGSFGEKLFF. Full variable domain (rest looked up from reference TRBV5-4 and TRBJ1-4): ETGVTQSPTHLIKTRGQQVTLRCSSQSGHNTVSWYQQALGQGPQFIFQYYREEENGRGNFPPRFSGLQFPNYSSELNVNALELDDSALYLCASSGQGSFGEKLFFGSGTQLSVL.

This clone was picked up a small number of times. The rearrangement links TRBV5-1 to TRBJ1-1; D possibly corresponds to TRBD1 (6 bases). Trimming cost V 4 bases and J 1 base, with 11 bases left between them. This CDR3 contains 14 residues. Germline CDR1 and CDR2: SGHRS and YFSETQ. The CDR3 sequence: CASSAEGGNTEAFF. The DNA of the CDR3 is TGCGCCAGCAGCGCAGAGGGGGGGAACACTGAAGCTTTCTTT. The full variable domain, rest sourced from reference TRBV5-1 and TRBJ1-1, is KAGVTQTPRYLIKTRGQQVTLSCSPISGHRSVSWYQQTPGQGLQFLFEYFSETQRNKGNFPGRFSGRQFSNSRSEMNVSTLELGDSALYLCASSAEGGNTEAFFGQGTRLTVV.

In its sample, this clone was seen a few times. The chain joins TRBV10-3 to TRBJ2-1, with 7 nucleotides matching TRBD2. Trimming at V came to 3 bases and at J to 8 bases, leaving 13 bases not matched to a gene. CDR1 and CDR2 from the germline V gene are ENHRY and SYGVKD. The CDR3 extends over 16 amino acids. The DNA for the CDR3 is TGTGCCATCAGTGAACCCTCAGCGGGGTCAATCGATGAGCAGTTCTTC. It is translated as CAISEPSAGSIDEQFF.

V and J are TRBV5-4 and TRBJ2-5; D is possibly TRBD1 (6 bases). Germline V gene lookup returns CDR1 SGHNT and CDR2 YYREEE (reference sequence). V was clipped by 2 bases and J by 5 bases, with 13 bases between them. The CDR3 is 14 amino acids. CDR3: CASSFSQGRETQYF. Written as DNA, the CDR3 is TGTGCCAGCAGCTTTTCCCAGGGGCGGGAGACCCAGTACTTC.

This chain joins TRBV6-5 and TRBJ2-1; D is possibly TRBD1 (7 bases). The germline V gene has CDR1 MNHEY and CDR2 SVGAGI. V gave up 6 bases and J gave up 8 bases, with 17 bases separating them. The CDR3 runs to 14 residues. This chain's CDR3 is CASRVPGGPDEQFF. For the CDR3, the DNA is TGTGCCAGCAGGGTCCCAGGGGGGCCCGATGAGCAGTTCTTC.

This clone turned up a few times. The V gene is TRBV4-1, the J gene TRBJ2-3; D perhaps matches TRBD2 (5 bases). CDR1 is MGHRA and CDR2 is YSYEKL in the germline V gene. Trimming took 0 bases from V and 6 from J, leaving 10 bases between them. The CDR3 length is 14 residues. CDR3 nucleotide sequence: TGCGCCAGCAGCCAAGATGAGGGCCGGGATACGCAGTATTTT. Its protein product is CASSQDEGRDTQYF.

This clone was detected a few times. The rearrangement joins TRBV7-2 to TRBJ2-7; TRBD2 aligns across 7 bases. The J segment lost 4 bases and the V segment lost 2 bases, leaving 8 bases of the junction unmatched. Germline values: CDR1 SGHTA, CDR2 FQGNSA. The CDR3 contains 15 residues. CDR3 bases: TGTGCCAGCAGCTTATCTGGGGGGGAACTTTACGAGCAGTACTTC. Its translation: CASSLSGGELYEQYF.

The genes are TRBV6-1 and TRBJ2-4, with 7 nucleotides matching TRBD2. Germline V gene data show CDR1 as MNHNS and CDR2 as SASEGT. CDR3 length equals 13 residues. The ends lost 3 bases at V and 6 bases at J; junction bases unmatched: 2. The CDR3 DNA reads as TGTGCCAGCAGTGAGCAGCGGGGAAACATTCAGTACTTC. As protein: CASSEQRGNIQYF.

This clone has more than one count but fewer than ten. The chain uses TRBV29-1 and TRBJ1-2; TRBD1 agrees at 8 bases. This CDR3 is built from 12 residues. The junction had 6 bases not matched to a gene; V was cut back by 4 bases and J by 8 bases. Per the germline V gene, CDR1 is SQVTM and CDR2 is ANQGSEA. The CDR3 DNA reads as TGCAGCGTTGGAACAGGGGGTTACGGCTACACCTTC. Translated: CSVGTGGYGYTF.

This clone has more than one count but fewer than ten. The chain uses TRBV19 and TRBJ1-1, with a tentative D call TRBD1 (5 bases). Germline V gives CDR1 LNHDA, CDR2 SQIVND (reference sequence). V was trimmed by 11 bases and J by 2 bases, leaving 12 bases between them. The CDR3 totals 12 residues. This CDR3 reads CASRTGNTEAFF. The CDR3 DNA reads as TGTGCCTCCCGTACAGGAAACACTGAAGCTTTCTTT.

V and J are TRBV5-4 and TRBJ2-3, with D tentatively TRBD1 or TRBD2 (5 bases each). Germline V gives CDR1 SGHNT, CDR2 YYREEE (reference sequence). Trimming took off 7 bases at V and 2 bases at J, with 11 bases between the two ends. This CDR3 contains 13 residues. The DNA of the CDR3 is TGTGCCAGCGGGGGACGCAACACAGATACGCAGTATTTT. Its translation is CASGGRNTDTQYF.

This clone was detected a few times. V is TRBV5-1 and J is TRBJ2-5; either TRBD1 or TRBD2 may fit D (6 bases each). Between the trimmed V and J ends, which lost 0 bases and 5 bases, there was a span of 14 bases. Germline values: CDR1 SGHRS, CDR2 YFSETQ. This CDR3 has 15 amino acids. CDR3 amino acids: CASSLVLGGEETQYF. The CDR3 DNA reads TGCGCCAGCAGCTTGGTTTTGGGGGGCGAGGAGACCCAGTACTTC.

The genes are TRBV6-5 and TRBJ1-6; D remains ambiguous. Germline V gene sequence: CDR1 MNHEY, CDR2 SVGAGI. The CDR3 length is 13 residues. V lost 8 bases, J lost 8 bases, and 13 bases lay in between. The CDR3 sequence: CASGRGGDSPLHF. In DNA, the CDR3 is TGTGCCAGCGGACGGGGTGGGGATTCACCCCTCCACTTT.

Only a few counts were recorded for this clone. This rearrangement joins TRBV19 to TRBJ2-2, with D hard to call. Germline-derived CDR1 and CDR2 are LNHDA and SQIVND (reference sequence). V was clipped by 3 bases and J by 4 bases, with 18 bases between them. There are 17 residues in the CDR3. In DNA form, the CDR3 reads TGTGCCAGTAGTATGGTGATGGAGACAATCGGCACCGGGGAGCTGTTTTTT. It is translated as CASSMVMETIGTGELFF.

The chain links TRBV5-1 to TRBJ2-7; tentatively, D is TRBD1 or TRBD2 (6 bases each). The V gene's germline CDR1 is SGHRS and CDR2 YFSETQ. Trimming took off 4 bases at V and 0 bases at J, with 17 bases between the two ends. The CDR3 is made up of 16 amino acids. This chain's CDR3 is CASSQGYQLASYEQYF. In DNA form, the CDR3 reads TGCGCCAGCAGCCAGGGGTACCAACTAGCCTCCTACGAGCAGTACTTC. The complete variable domain, with remaining parts taken from reference TRBV5-1 and TRBJ2-7, reads KAGVTQTPRYLIKTRGQQVTLSCSPISGHRSVSWYQQTPGQGLQFLFEYFSETQRNKGNFPGRFSGRQFSNSRSEMNVSTLELGDSALYLCASSQGYQLASYEQYFGPGTRLTVT.

The chain employs TRBV4-3 and TRBJ1-3; unclear D gene. This CDR3 is built from 15 residues. Germline assignment: CDR1 LGHNA and CDR2 YSLEER. V was cut by 0 bases and J by 4 bases, with 10 bases left in between. CDR3 sequence reads: CASSQEPGRGNTIYF. The CDR3 nucleotides are TGCGCCAGCAGCCAAGAACCCGGGAGGGGAAACACCATATATTTT.

The chain has TRBV15 and TRBJ2-7, with D possibly being TRBD1 (6 bases). CDR1 is LNHNV, CDR2 YYDKDF, per germline (reference sequence). This CDR3 has 14 amino acids. Trimming cost V 0 bases and J 3 bases, with 9 bases left between them. The CDR3 reads CATSREGQYYEQYF. For the CDR3, the DNA is TGTGCCACCAGCAGAGAAGGACAGTACTACGAGCAGTACTTC.

The V call is TRBV7-2, the J call TRBJ2-7; D may be TRBD1 or TRBD2 (6 bases each). Germline CDR1 is SGHTA and CDR2 is FQGNSA. The CDR3 runs to 16 residues. V lost 5 bases, J lost 3 bases, and 20 bases lay in between. CDR3 DNA: TGTGCCAGCAGCCCCAGGTTAAGGGGGGCCCACTACGAGCAGTACTTC. This codes for CASSPRLRGAHYEQYF.

The genes are TRBV5-1 and TRBJ2-7, with 10 bases aligning to TRBD1. V dropped 3 bases and J dropped 2; count of bases not matched to a gene: 8. Germline CDR1 SGHRS, CDR2 YFSETQ. The CDR3 length is 16 residues. CDR3: CASSSGQGSRAYEQYF. The DNA for the CDR3 is TGCGCCAGCAGCTCGGGACAGGGGAGTCGGGCCTACGAGCAGTACTTC.

There are a few counts of this clone. V usage is TRBV11-1 and J usage is TRBJ2-5, with D maybe TRBD1 (6 bases). Trimming left V 4 bases short and J 5 bases short, with 14 bases between. The CDR3 is 14 residues long. Germline V CDR1 and CDR2: SGHAT, FQDESV (reference sequence). The CDR3 DNA is TGTGCCAGCAGCTCTGGCGGACAGTTTGAGACCCAGTACTTC. Protein product: CASSSGGQFETQYF.

This chain uses TRBV11-2 with TRBJ2-1; 11 positions agree with TRBD2. This CDR3 is built from 15 residues. Germline loops: CDR1 SGHAT, CDR2 FQNNGV. V lost 5 bases, J lost 3 bases, and 3 bases stayed unmatched. CDR3 nucleotides: TGTGCCAGCAGCCCGGGACTAGCGGACTACAATGAGCAGTTCTTC. It encodes CASSPGLADYNEQFF.

V usage is TRBV6-5 and J usage is TRBJ2-1, with D tentatively TRBD2 (6 bases). The germline CDR1 and CDR2 sequences are MNHEY and SVGAGI. Trimming removed 4 bases at V and 12 bases at J, with 13 bases between. The CDR3 loop spans 12 amino acids. As DNA, the CDR3 is TGTGCCAGCAGTTTAAACCGGGAGACGCAGTTCTTC. Its translation is CASSLNRETQFF.

DNA for the CDR3: TGTGCCTGGAACGTCGGGACTAGCGGGGTTCGGTTCTTC. Protein: CAWNVGTSGVRFF. This chain links TRBV30 with TRBJ2-1, with 13 bases aligning to TRBD2. The CDR3 loop spans 13 amino acids. In germline, CDR1 is GTSNPN, CDR2 SVGIG (reference sequence). V lost 4 bases and J lost 15; bases outside the gene matches: 9.

The chain employs TRBV6-5 and TRBJ1-6, with TRBD1 matching 8 bases. V shed 4 bases and J 14 bases; nucleotides not matched to a gene: 13. The CDR3 consists of 15 residues. CDR1 and CDR2 (germline): MNHEY, SVGAGI. This CDR3 is CASSSSGTGSWALHF. The CDR3, as DNA: TGTGCCAGCAGTTCATCCGGGACAGGATCATGGGCCCTCCACTTT.

This clone appeared a few times. V usage is TRBV5-1 and J usage is TRBJ2-2; 11 bases match TRBD2. The CDR3 contains 16 residues. The junction had 4 bases not matched to a gene; V was cut back by 4 bases and J by 2 bases. CDR1 and CDR2 from the germline V gene are SGHRS and YFSETQ. The CDR3 loop is CASSPGLAGNTGELFF. CDR3 coding DNA: TGCGCCAGCAGCCCAGGACTAGCGGGCAACACCGGGGAGCTGTTTTTT.

This chain uses TRBV9 with TRBJ1-1; D unclear. V lost 3 bases and J lost 0, with 9 bases in between. The CDR3 length is 14 residues. Per germline, CDR1 SGDLS and CDR2 YYNGEE. The CDR3 region is CASSGVGVNTEAFF. As DNA, the CDR3 is TGTGCCAGCAGCGGAGTAGGCGTGAACACTGAAGCTTTCTTT.

J is TRBJ2-6 and V is TRBV19, with TRBD1 as a possible D gene (6 bases). Looked up from germline, CDR1 is LNHDA and CDR2 is SQIVND (reference sequence). The CDR3 sequence is 16 residues long. V was cut by 7 bases and J by 0 bases, with 13 bases left in between. DNA for the CDR3: TGTGCCAGTACCCTCTCAGGGGCCTCTGGGGCCAACGTCCTGACTTTC. Its protein product is CASTLSGASGANVLTF.

The genes are TRBV6-1 and TRBJ1-2; D is undetermined. CDR3 length equals 15 residues. V was cut by 0 bases and J by 9 bases, with 17 bases left in between. The V gene's germline CDR1 is MNHNS and CDR2 SASEGT. In nucleotides, the CDR3 is TGTGCCAGCAGTGAAGCTAATCCGACCGCACCGCGCTACACCTTC. This sequence encodes CASSEANPTAPRYTF.

Concerning this clone itself: At the DNA level, this CDR3 is encoded by other sequences in the same sample as well. This chain links TRBV20-1 with TRBJ2-3; D not resolved. The length of the CDR3 is 10 residues. The V end lost 6 bases, the J end lost 8 bases, and 9 bases lay between the germline ends. The germline CDR1 and CDR2 sequences are DFQATT and SNEGSKA (reference sequence). The CDR3 spells CSAHSVTQYF. Here the CDR3 DNA reads TGCAGTGCCCATTCGGTTACGCAGTATTTT.

This clone came up a few times. This rearrangement joins TRBV30 to TRBJ1-1; D ambiguous. V dropped 0 bases and J dropped 8 bases, with 10 bases sitting between them. Germline V gene data show CDR1 as GTSNPN and CDR2 as SVGIG (reference sequence). The CDR3 totals 12 residues. The CDR3, as DNA: TGTGCCTGGAGTGTTGGGGTTGGCGAAGCTTTCTTT. This sequence encodes CAWSVGVGEAFF. Full variable domain (missing parts from reference TRBV30 and TRBJ1-1): SQTIHQWPATLVQPVGSPLSLECTVEGTSNPNLYWYRQAAGRGLQLLFYSVGIGQISSEVPQNLSASRPQDRQFILSSKKLLLSDSGFYLCAWSVGVGEAFFGQGTRLTVV.

The table lists this clone with a few counts. V and J are TRBV11-2 and TRBJ1-1, with 7 bases fitting TRBD1. Germline loops: CDR1 SGHAT, CDR2 FQNNGV. Unmatched junction bases numbered 8, after V lost 6 bases and J lost 1 base. This CDR3 spans 15 amino acids. In DNA, the CDR3 is TGTGCCAGCAGTTATACCTACAGGGGGAACACTGAAGCTTTCTTT. Translated, it gives CASSYTYRGNTEAFF.

V gene TRBV27 combines with J gene TRBJ1-1; 9 nucleotides agree with TRBD1. CDR1 is MNHEY, CDR2 SMNVEV, per germline (reference sequence). The trim removed 2 bases at V and 1 base at J, leaving 5 bases unmatched. The CDR3 runs to 16 residues. CDR3 in DNA: TGTGCCAGCAGTTTAAGACTGGGACAGGGGAACACTGAAGCTTTCTTT. Protein sequence: CASSLRLGQGNTEAFF.